This T cell receptor (beta chain) was sequenced for a study of blood T cells in healthy people across ages. Study information: Through template switching, about one barcoded beta molecule was captured per two T cells, as measured in model experiments. General study results and limits: Age brought a roughly linear fall in TCR beta diversity measured per million T cells. Estimated diversity, derived from one million T cells, was regarded as an underestimate.

Remarks on this clonotype: Its antigen remains unknown.

Germline V gene data show CDR1 as DFQATT and CDR2 as SNEGSKA (reference sequence). Trimming took 0 bases from V and 11 from J, leaving 16 bases between them. This CDR3 spans 13 amino acids. Sample-barcoded 5' priming and a J-beta primer mix drove a second PCR of about 6 to 12 cycles. TCRdb re-called the 5' RACE reads with MiXCR, one entry per CDR3 protein. This sample has 550,000 to 700,000 distinct CDR3 sequences, with approximately 27% found just once. Donors ranged from about 6 to 95 years old and were healthy Caucasians in Russia. The sequence came from a woman between 65 and 79 years old in good health. Sequencing used blood. The chain links TRBV20-1 to TRBJ1-1; D remains unclear. This CDR3 reads CSARDNAGKLAFF. In DNA form, the CDR3 reads TGCAGTGCTAGAGATAATGCCGGGAAATTGGCTTTCTTT.